A single sample gave rise to the 15 T cell receptor beta chains below, sequenced in a study of Ad26.COV2.S vaccination and SARS-CoV-2 variants. TCRdb's table, derived via immunoSEQ multiplex PCR, lists solely in-frame clones and lacks some. The sample records about 400,000 clones, 80% to 90% being singletons. Treatment noted: some 19 received Ad26.COV2.S at low or high dose, single or two shots; roughly five received placebo; per-sample allocation not given. Day 63 after the first vaccine or placebo injection was the time point for sampling. The input for sequencing was peripheral blood, taken in a trial of Ad26.COV2.S vaccine versus placebo. The receptor set was obtained from a person between 18 and 65 years old who received the Ad26.COV2.S COVID-19 vaccine or a placebo.

The genes are TRBV3-1 (or the pseudogene TRBV3-2) and TRBJ2-5, with D hard to call. The CDR3 is 14 amino acids. Looked up from germline, CDR1 is LGHDT and CDR2 is YNNKEL (reference sequence). V dropped 3 bases and J dropped 2 bases, with 10 bases sitting between them. This CDR3 reads CASSQWRRQETQYF. CDR3 sequence (DNA): TGTGCCAGCAGCCAGTGGAGACGGCAAGAGACCCAGTACTTC.

The chain joins TRBV5-4 to TRBJ2-7; no firm D call. This CDR3 contains 11 residues. The germline V gene has CDR1 SGHNT and CDR2 YYREEE (reference sequence). The V gene lost 0 bases and the J gene lost 9 bases, with 7 bases spanning the gap. CDR3: CASSLGDGQYF. CDR3 DNA sequence: TGTGCCAGCAGCTTGGGGGATGGGCAGTACTTC.

In DNA, the CDR3 is TGTGCCAGCAGCTTGGACGGGACAGCTTATGGCTACACCTTC. It translates to CASSLDGTAYGYTF. V usage is TRBV5-5 and J usage is TRBJ1-2; 7 bases are shared with TRBD1. The V gene end was trimmed by 0 bases and the J gene end by 5 bases; junction bases not matched to a gene: 4. Per the germline V gene, CDR1 is SGHKS and CDR2 is YYEKEE (reference sequence). The CDR3 has 14 residues.

The CDR3 reads CASSLGSGYEQYF. CDR3 in DNA: TGTGCCAGCAGCTTAGGATCCGGGTACGAGCAGTACTTC. The chain combines TRBV11-1 with TRBJ2-7; no clear D. CDR1 is SGHAT and CDR2 is FQDESV in the germline V gene (reference sequence). The CDR3 runs to 13 residues. The germline V and J ends were trimmed by 1 base and 4 bases, with 8 bases remaining between them.

This clone was picked up a small number of times. The V call is TRBV7-3, the J call TRBJ2-7, with D hard to call. Germline V CDR1 and CDR2: SGHTA, FQGTGA. This CDR3 is built from 13 residues. Trimming removed 3 bases from V and 1 base from J, with 7 bases in between. The CDR3 loop is CASSFGASYEQYF. The CDR3 coding sequence is TGTGCCAGCAGCTTTGGCGCTTCCTACGAGCAGTACTTC.

The V call is TRBV7-2, the J call TRBJ1-3; TRBD1 matches 9 bases. The CDR3 is 17 amino acids. J gave up 1 base and V 2 bases, and 6 bases lay outside the gene matches. CDR1 is SGHTA, CDR2 FQGNSA, per germline. The CDR3 DNA reads as TGTGCCAGCAGCTTATCGGACAGGGGATGGTCTGGAAACACCATATATTTT. Its translation is CASSLSDRGWSGNTIYF.

The chain joins TRBV4-3 to TRBJ1-2; the D is unclear. Per germline, CDR1 LGHNA and CDR2 YSLEER. Trimming took 1 base from V and 6 from J, leaving 18 bases between them. The CDR3 is made up of 16 amino acids. CDR3 loop: CASSQGSGPRANGYTF. Here the CDR3 DNA reads TGCGCCAGCAGCCAAGGTTCCGGGCCCCGAGCCAATGGCTACACCTTC.

This chain connects TRBV6-1 to TRBJ2-7; 7 bases fit TRBD2. Trimming removed 3 bases from V and 3 bases from J; junction bases left unmatched: 8. Germline loops: CDR1 MNHNS, CDR2 SASEGT. CDR3 length: 15 amino acids. The CDR3 reads CASSEWAGEGYEQYF. CDR3 bases: TGTGCCAGCAGTGAGTGGGCGGGAGAGGGCTACGAGCAGTACTTC.

The chain joins TRBV2 to TRBJ2-1, with D perhaps matching TRBD2 (6 bases). The CDR3 spans 15 residues. The germline V and J ends were trimmed by 1 base and 7 bases, with 14 bases remaining between them. The germline CDR1 and CDR2 sequences are SNHLY and FYNNEI. The CDR3 coding sequence is TGTGCCAGCAGTGAAGGCGGGATTTTGGTAAATGAGCAGTTCTTC. It specifies CASSEGGILVNEQFF.

The rearrangement uses TRBV2 and TRBJ2-1; TRBD2 might be the D (6 bases). Trimming pared 5 bases from V and 3 bases from J, leaving 14 bases between. Germline loops: CDR1 SNHLY, CDR2 FYNNEI. This CDR3 region has 15 residues. The CDR3 reads CASSNSGLYYNEQFF. CDR3 sequence (DNA): TGTGCCAGCAGTAATAGCGGACTTTACTACAATGAGCAGTTCTTC.

The chain combines TRBV2 with TRBJ2-3; TRBD2 aligns across 10 bases. Trimming at V came to 7 bases and at J to 5 bases, leaving 6 bases not matched to a gene. This CDR3 has 14 residues. CDR1 and CDR2 (germline): SNHLY, FYNNEI. In DNA form, the CDR3 reads TGTGCCAGCATAAGCGGGAGGGCAGGAGATACGCAGTATTTT. It yields the protein CASISGRAGDTQYF.

The chain joins TRBV2 to TRBJ1-5; D unclear. V gave up 4 bases and J gave up 0 bases, with 7 bases separating them. The CDR3 consists of 14 residues. CDR1 and CDR2 from the germline V gene are SNHLY and FYNNEI. Here the CDR3 reads CASSGRYSNQPQHF. The CDR3 DNA is TGTGCCAGCAGTGGGAGGTATAGCAATCAGCCCCAGCATTTT.

The chain couples TRBV5-4 to TRBJ2-1; D is unresolved. V lost 5 bases and J 8 bases, leaving 8 bases between the germline ends. The CDR3 runs 11 residues. Germline values: CDR1 SGHNT, CDR2 YYREEE (reference sequence). CDR3 region: CASSFRDEQFF. The CDR3 nucleotides are TGTGCCAGCAGTTTCCGCGATGAGCAGTTCTTC.

This clone appeared a single time. The chain employs TRBV12-3 or TRBV12-4 and TRBJ1-2; D remains unclear. The ends were cut back, 3 bases at V and 7 bases at J, with 9 bases in the middle. This CDR3 is 12 amino acids long. The CDR3 protein is CASSFGKGGYTF. Here the CDR3 DNA reads TGTGCCAGCAGTTTCGGCAAAGGTGGCTACACCTTC.

The gene calls are TRBV7-9 and TRBJ1-1; perhaps TRBD1 as D (6 bases). V lost 5 bases and J lost 4, with 17 bases in between. The CDR3 has 15 residues. The germline V gene encodes CDR1 SEHNR and CDR2 FQNEAQ (reference sequence). This CDR3 reads CASSPEPPGATEAFF. The CDR3 region has the DNA TGTGCCAGCAGCCCAGAACCCCCGGGGGCCACTGAAGCTTTCTTT. Complete variable domain (other parts from reference TRBV7-9 and TRBJ1-1): DTGVSQNPRHKITKRGQNVTFRCDPISEHNRLYWYRQTLGQGPEFLTYFQNEAQLEKSRLLSDRFSAERPKGSFSTLEIQRTEQGDSAMYLCASSPEPPGATEAFFGQGTRLTVV.